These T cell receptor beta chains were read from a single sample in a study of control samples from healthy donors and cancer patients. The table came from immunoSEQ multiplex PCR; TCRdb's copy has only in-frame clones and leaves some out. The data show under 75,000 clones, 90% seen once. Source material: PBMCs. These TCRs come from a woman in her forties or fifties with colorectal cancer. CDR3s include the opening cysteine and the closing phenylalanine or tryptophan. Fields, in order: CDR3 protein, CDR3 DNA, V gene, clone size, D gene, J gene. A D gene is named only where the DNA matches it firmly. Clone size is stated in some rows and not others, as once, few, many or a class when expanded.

CDR3: CASSIGASSGNTIYF
DNA: TGTGCCAGTAGTATTGGGGCCAGCTCTGGAAACACCATATATTTT
V: TRBV19
size: NA
D: NA
J: TRBJ1-3

CDR3: CAIFVPPTEAFF
DNA: TGTGCCATTTTTGTTCCGCCAACTGAAGCTTTCTTT
V: TRBV28
size: NA
D: NA
J: TRBJ1-1

CDR3: CASRVRVENEKLFF
DNA: TGTGCCAGCAGAGTCCGGGTGGAGAATGAAAAACTGTTTTTT
V: TRBV2
size: NA
D: NA
J: TRBJ1-4

CDR3: CASSLDRNYGYTF
DNA: TGTGCCAGCAGCCTGGACCGGAACTATGGCTACACCTTC
V: TRBV5-4
size: NA
D: NA
J: TRBJ1-2

CDR3: CASSESWTNLDF
DNA: TGTGCCAGCAGTGAATCGTGGACAAATTTGGACTTC
V: TRBV2
size: NA
D: NA
J: TRBJ2-7

CDR3: CASSLAGQGYSEQYF
DNA: TGCGCCAGCAGCTTGGCCGGGCAAGGGTACAGCGAGCAGTACTTC
V: TRBV5-1
size: NA
D: NA
J: TRBJ2-7

CDR3: CASLQSGDTEAFF
DNA: TGTGCCAGCCTTCAGAGTGGCGACACTGAAGCTTTCTTT
V: TRBV7-8
size: NA
D: NA
J: TRBJ1-1

CDR3: CASSPRGAGGNTDTQYF
DNA: TGTGCCAGCAGCCCCCGGGGAGCGGGGGGGAACACAGATACGCAGTATTTT
V: TRBV3-1/TRBV3-2
size: NA
D: TRBD2
J: TRBJ2-3

CDR3: CASLISDRSQQYF
DNA: TGTGCCAGCCTAATATCCGACCGTTCGCAGCAGTACTTC
V: TRBV2
size: NA
D: NA
J: TRBJ2-7

CDR3: CASSLVGTGANVLTF
DNA: TGCGCCAGCAGCTTGGTGGGAACTGGGGCCAACGTCCTGACTTTC
V: TRBV5-1
size: NA
D: NA
J: TRBJ2-6

CDR3: CASSLDSLGYTF
DNA: TGTGCCAGCAGTTTAGATTCCTTGGGCTACACCTTC
V: TRBV28
size: NA
D: NA
J: TRBJ1-2

CDR3: CASSEVAGGLGEQFF
DNA: TGTGCCAGCAGTGAGGTAGCGGGGGGGCTGGGTGAGCAGTTCTTC
V: TRBV6-1
size: NA
D: TRBD2
J: TRBJ2-1

CDR3: CASKANEQFF
DNA: TGTGCCAGCAAAGCTAATGAGCAGTTCTTC
V: TRBV25-1
size: NA
D: NA
J: TRBJ2-1

CDR3: CASRLGQGLGTEAFF
DNA: TGTGCCAGCAGACTCGGACAGGGTCTTGGTACTGAAGCTTTCTTT
V: TRBV27
size: NA
D: TRBD1
J: TRBJ1-1

CDR3: CASSRKGPEDTEAFF
DNA: TGTGCCAGCAGCCGAAAAGGGCCCGAGGACACTGAAGCTTTCTTT
V: TRBV3-1/TRBV3-2
size: NA
D: NA
J: TRBJ1-1

CDR3: CASTESRGLGSYEQYF
DNA: TGTGCCAGTACCGAAAGTCGGGGGCTGGGCTCCTACGAGCAGTACTTC
V: TRBV2
size: NA
D: NA
J: TRBJ2-7

CDR3: CASSSQIAGGNEQFF
DNA: TGTGCCAGCAGCTCACAGATAGCGGGCGGCAATGAGCAGTTCTTC
V: TRBV7-6
size: NA
D: TRBD2
J: TRBJ2-1

CDR3: CASTGNRNTEAFF
DNA: TGTGCCAGCACCGGAAACAGGAACACTGAAGCTTTCTTT
V: TRBV2
size: NA
D: NA
J: TRBJ1-1

CDR3: CASSSAVPWDTEAFF
DNA: TGTGCCAGCAGCTCCGCAGTTCCCTGGGACACTGAAGCTTTCTTT
V: TRBV11-2
size: NA
D: NA
J: TRBJ1-1

CDR3: CASSSGIEQYF
DNA: TGTGCCAGCAGCTCCGGAATCGAGCAGTACTTC
V: TRBV9
size: once
D: NA
J: TRBJ2-7

CDR3: CASRTGSNYGYTF
DNA: TGTGCCAGCCGGACAGGGAGTAACTATGGCTACACCTTC
V: TRBV6-5
size: NA
D: TRBD1
J: TRBJ1-2

CDR3: CASSSSGEVEKLFF
DNA: TGTGCCAGCAGCTCCTCAGGGGAAGTTGAAAAACTGTTTTTT
V: TRBV5-6
size: NA
D: NA
J: TRBJ1-4

CDR3: CASSTVDGYTF
DNA: TGTGCCAGTTCCACGGTGGATGGCTACACCTTC
V: TRBV6-6
size: NA
D: NA
J: TRBJ1-2

CDR3: CASSFRVNEKLFF
DNA: TGTGCCAGCAGCTTTCGGGTCAATGAAAAACTGTTTTTT
V: TRBV5-6
size: NA
D: NA
J: TRBJ1-4

CDR3: CASSPDTYYGYTF
DNA: TGTGCCAGCAGCCCTGACACCTACTATGGCTACACCTTC
V: TRBV3-1/TRBV3-2
size: NA
D: NA
J: TRBJ1-2

CDR3: CASSQTGVEGTEAFF
DNA: TGTGCCAGCAGCCAGACAGGAGTGGAAGGGACTGAAGCTTTCTTT
V: TRBV28
size: NA
D: NA
J: TRBJ1-1

CDR3: CAYQIQGLEAFF
DNA: TGTGCCTATCAAATACAGGGCTTAGAAGCTTTCTTT
V: TRBV30
size: NA
D: NA
J: TRBJ1-1

CDR3: CASSAGGSTDTQYF
DNA: TGTGCCAGCAGTGCGGGGGGTAGCACAGATACGCAGTATTTT
V: TRBV6-4
size: few
D: TRBD2
J: TRBJ2-3

CDR3: CSVEDPLAGDRATEAFF
DNA: TGCAGCGTTGAAGATCCCCTGGCAGGGGATAGAGCCACTGAAGCTTTCTTT
V: TRBV29-1
size: NA
D: NA
J: TRBJ1-1

CDR3: CASSLLFTGIMNTEAFF
DNA: TGTGCCAGCAGTTTATTATTTACAGGAATCATGAACACTGAAGCTTTCTTT
V: TRBV27
size: NA
D: NA
J: TRBJ1-1

CDR3: CASSLTGTGTGNTIYF
DNA: TGTGCCAGCAGCTTAACGGGGACAGGCACTGGAAACACCATATATTTT
V: TRBV7-8
size: NA
D: TRBD1
J: TRBJ1-3

CDR3: CASITVRGNGYTF
DNA: TGTGCCAGCATCACGGTCAGGGGGAATGGCTACACCTTC
V: TRBV2
size: NA
D: TRBD1
J: TRBJ1-2

CDR3: CASKRGTDYGYTF
DNA: TGTGCCAGCAAAAGAGGGACCGACTATGGCTACACCTTC
V: TRBV6-4
size: NA
D: NA
J: TRBJ1-2

CDR3: CASSLGVSGRARDEQFF
DNA: TGCGCCAGCAGCTTGGGTGTTAGCGGGAGGGCCCGGGATGAGCAGTTCTTC
V: TRBV5-1
size: NA
D: TRBD2
J: TRBJ2-1

CDR3: CASSLGQLYGYTF
DNA: TGCGCCAGCAGCTTGGGACAGCTCTATGGCTACACCTTC
V: TRBV5-1
size: NA
D: NA
J: TRBJ1-2

CDR3: CASSQRGPSNQPQHF
DNA: TGTGCCAGCAGTCAGAGGGGGCCTAGCAATCAGCCCCAGCATTTT
V: TRBV6-5
size: NA
D: TRBD1
J: TRBJ1-5

CDR3: CASTTFGTSGGAHRNEQFF
DNA: TGTGCCAGTACTACATTTGGGACTAGCGGGGGGGCCCACCGCAATGAGCAGTTCTTC
V: TRBV19
size: NA
D: TRBD2
J: TRBJ2-1

CDR3: CSARPADTQYF
DNA: TGCAGTGCTAGACCGGCAGATACGCAGTATTTT
V: TRBV20-1
size: NA
D: NA
J: TRBJ2-3

CDR3: CASSLFDEQFF
DNA: TGTGCCAGCAGCTTATTCGATGAGCAGTTCTTC
V: TRBV7-9
size: NA
D: NA
J: TRBJ2-1

CDR3: CASSFRGLANNEQFF
DNA: TGTGCCAGCAGCTTTAGGGGACTAGCGAACAATGAGCAGTTCTTC
V: TRBV7-2
size: NA
D: TRBD2
J: TRBJ2-1

CDR3: CASSLDGLYEQYF
DNA: TGTGCCAGCAGCTTAGATGGGCTTTACGAGCAGTACTTC
V: TRBV11-2
size: NA
D: NA
J: TRBJ2-7

CDR3: CASGDPGRSNEKLFF
DNA: TGTGCCAGCGGAGACCCAGGACGGAGTAATGAAAAACTGTTTTTT
V: TRBV19
size: NA
D: NA
J: TRBJ1-4

CDR3: CASRETSGAPLAQYF
DNA: TGTGCCAGCAGGGAGACTAGCGGGGCACCCCTAGCGCAGTACTTC
V: TRBV2
size: NA
D: TRBD2
J: TRBJ2-7

CDR3: CASSVQGLDTGELFF
DNA: TGTGCCAGCAGTGTACAGGGTTTGGACACCGGGGAGCTGTTTTTT
V: TRBV2
size: NA
D: NA
J: TRBJ2-2

CDR3: CASSRGSNQPQHF
DNA: TGTGCCAGTAGCAGAGGGAGCAATCAGCCCCAGCATTTT
V: TRBV19
size: NA
D: NA
J: TRBJ1-5

CDR3: CASSREPRQPTDTQYF
DNA: TGTGCCAGCAGCCGGGAACCGCGACAGCCCACAGATACGCAGTATTTT
V: TRBV5-5
size: NA
D: NA
J: TRBJ2-3

CDR3: CASSPWTAQLSMNTEAFF
DNA: TGCGCCAGCAGCCCTTGGACAGCTCAACTATCCATGAACACTGAAGCTTTCTTT
V: TRBV4-1
size: NA
D: NA
J: TRBJ1-1

CDR3: CASSEVVGRSKDEQFF
DNA: TGTGCCAGCAGTGAAGTAGTTGGCCGATCGAAGGATGAGCAGTTCTTC
V: TRBV6-1
size: NA
D: NA
J: TRBJ2-1

CDR3: CASSFRDRGNFANEKLFF
DNA: TGTGCCAGCAGCTTCCGGGACAGGGGGAATTTTGCTAATGAAAAACTGTTTTTT
V: TRBV9
size: NA
D: TRBD1
J: TRBJ1-4

CDR3: CASSTYREGNEKLFF
DNA: TGTGCCAGCAGTACATACAGGGAGGGTAATGAAAAACTGTTTTTT
V: TRBV28
size: NA
D: NA
J: TRBJ1-4

CDR3: CASNRDYNSPLHF
DNA: TGTGCCAGCAACAGGGACTATAATTCACCCCTCCACTTT
V: TRBV6-5
size: NA
D: NA
J: TRBJ1-6